Listed here are 9 T cell receptor beta chains from one sample, sequenced in a study of T-cell reconstitution after alpha-beta-depleted transplantation in children. Unique molecular identifiers were used in preparing the TCRbeta library. TCRdb used MiXCR to reprocess the PCR reads, holding one entry per CDR3 protein. The sample yields some 220,000 distinct CDR3 sequences, 9.5% to 13% seen once. The sequenced sample was PBMCs, obtained before TCRalphabeta/CD19-depleted stem cell transplant. The receptor set was obtained from a child under three years old with acute myeloid leukemia, due to receive a stem cell transplant.

This clonotype was seen at least ten times. The V and J genes are TRBV12-3 or TRBV12-4 and TRBJ2-1; TRBD2 agrees at 8 bases. This CDR3 is 15 amino acids long. The trim removed 6 bases at V and 7 bases at J, leaving 11 bases unmatched. The CDR3, as DNA: TGTGCCAGCAGCAGAAGGAGCGGGAGCCGGAATGAGCAGTTCTTC. Its protein product is CASSRRSGSRNEQFF.

In its sample, this clonotype was seen many times. The chain employs TRBV27 and TRBJ1-1; the D gene is possibly TRBD1 (5 bases). The CDR3 sequence is 15 residues long. V was shortened by 6 bases and J by 0 bases, with 14 bases between the two germline ends. Germline V gene data show CDR1 as MNHEY and CDR2 as SMNVEV (reference sequence). DNA of the CDR3: TGTGCCAGCAGATTTTCGGACACCGTGAACACTGAAGCTTTCTTT. As protein: CASRFSDTVNTEAFF.

This clonotype was picked up many times. The chain links TRBV24-1 to TRBJ2-1, with 8 bases lining up with TRBD2. The CDR3 spans 18 residues. Germline CDR1 is KGHDR and CDR2 is SFDVKD. V shed 1 base, J shed 4 bases, and the junction held 11 bases outside the gene matches. The CDR3 nucleotides are TGTGCCACCAGTGATTTCTCTGCGGCGGGAGGAAGATACAATGAGCAGTTCTTC. Protein: CATSDFSAAGGRYNEQFF.

This clonotype was detected ten times or more. The V call is TRBV27, the J call TRBJ1-2, with D tentatively TRBD1 (5 bases). The CDR3 is made up of 15 amino acids. From germline, CDR1 is MNHEY and CDR2 SMNVEV (reference sequence). The V and J ends lost 2 bases and 5 bases respectively, with 15 bases between them. The CDR3 reads CASSLDRDPLYGYTF. The CDR3 DNA sequence: TGTGCCAGCAGTTTAGATCGGGACCCACTATATGGCTACACCTTC.

This clonotype was counted many times. V usage is TRBV3-1 and J usage is TRBJ2-3; D uncertain. Germline V gene sequence: CDR1 LGHDT, CDR2 YNNKEL (reference sequence). V lost 0 bases to trimming and J lost 10 bases, with 14 bases between them. There are 14 residues in the CDR3. CDR3 region: CASSQDLVERAQYF. CDR3 nucleotides: TGTGCCAGCAGCCAAGATCTGGTAGAGCGCGCGCAGTATTTT.

This clonotype was picked up many times. The V call is TRBV12-3 or TRBV12-4, the J call TRBJ1-5; the D is unclear. Trimming removed 3 bases from V and 5 bases from J, with 14 bases in between. The CDR3 extends over 15 amino acids. CDR3 DNA: TGTGCCAGCAGTTTCCTGGCCATTGGGGATCAGCCCCAGCATTTT. Protein sequence: CASSFLAIGDQPQHF.

This clonotype was seen ten or more times. The V gene is TRBV14, the J gene TRBJ1-1; D is perhaps TRBD1 (6 bases). From germline, CDR1 is SGHDN and CDR2 FVKESK. The V gene lost 1 base and the J gene lost 7 bases, with 19 bases spanning the gap. The length of the CDR3 is 16 residues. The CDR3 reads CASSQGQVGGRIEAFF. CDR3 bases: TGTGCCAGCAGCCAAGGACAGGTCGGGGGAAGGATTGAAGCTTTCTTT.

This clonotype came up many times. J is TRBJ2-3 and V is TRBV12-3 or TRBV12-4, with D unresolved. The CDR3 has 14 amino acids. The germline V and J ends were trimmed by 5 bases and 2 bases, with 11 bases remaining between them. The chain's CDR3 is CASSRASNTDTQYF. The DNA for the CDR3 is TGTGCCAGCAGTCGGGCCAGTAACACAGATACGCAGTATTTT.

This clonotype was seen only a few times. The V and J genes are TRBV29-1 and TRBJ2-2; D not resolved. Germline V gene data show CDR1 as SQVTM and CDR2 as ANQGSEA. V dropped 6 bases and J dropped 7 bases, with 9 bases sitting between them. CDR3 length equals 11 residues. CDR3 loop: CSVGFDGELFF. In DNA form, the CDR3 reads TGCAGCGTCGGCTTCGACGGGGAGCTGTTTTTT.